This T cell receptor (beta chain) came from a study of cytomegalovirus exposure and HLA in healthy donors. Germline V gene lookup returns CDR1 SQVTM and CDR2 ANQGSEA. V was clipped by 4 bases and J by 6 bases, with 18 bases between them. CDR3 length: 14 amino acids. The donors belonged to the approximately 130-subject validation cohort, separate from the approximately 700-subject first cohort. Sequencing used immunoSEQ multiplex PCR; TCRdb keeps in-frame clones, though not all of them. The sample has around 200,000 clones; 80% to 90% are singletons. Source material: PBMCs. The sequence came from a woman aged 18-29 years in good health and CMV-seronegative. The chain is built from TRBV29-1 and TRBJ1-1; D is unclear. The DNA for the CDR3 is TGCAGCGTTGCCCACCCAGCGGGCCACGCTGAAGCTTTCTTT. Amino acid sequence: CSVAHPAGHAEAFF. The full variable domain, rest sourced from reference TRBV29-1 and TRBJ1-1, is SAVISQKPSRDICQRGTSLTIQCQVDSQVTMMFWYRQQPGQSLTLIATANQGSEATYESGFVIDKFPISRPNLTFSTLTVSNMSPEDSSIYLCSVAHPAGHAEAFFGQGTRLTVV.